This TCR beta chain was retrieved from a study of cytotoxic CD8 clonotypes in ibrutinib-treated CLL. About the research overall: When averaged across all of the samples, the counts came to approximately 250,000 productive templates and some 93,000 productive rearrangements.

Comments on this clone: The antigen remains unidentified.

The TCR beta libraries used approximately 2 micrograms of genomic DNA that came from cryopreserved PBMCs. TCRdb keeps only in-frame clones here, not all; method: immunoSEQ multiplex PCR. The sample lists about 200,000 clones; around 72% were seen once. Regarding the study as a whole: Private clonotypes, not public ones, expanded at ibrutinib response. Clonality correlated strongly with circulating CD8+ T cells and exceeded age-matched healthy donors at baseline.

CDR1 is GTSNPN, CDR2 SVGIG, per germline (reference sequence). After removal of 4 bases from V and 1 base from J, the junction contained 6 bases not matched to a gene. The CDR3 is 17 amino acids. Material: PBMCs, obtained after 24 months of ibrutinib treatment. This chain connects TRBV30 to TRBJ2-6; the match to TRBD1 covers 11 bases. This TCR derives from a human donor with chronic lymphocytic leukemia. CDR3 bases: TGTGCCTGGACTCCGGGACAGGGGGGTTCTGGGGCCAACGTCCTGACTTTC. This codes for CAWTPGQGGSGANVLTF.